The next 15 T cell receptor beta chains were all read from a single sample in a study of spatial heterogeneity in lung cancer. Study-wide results and caveats: How many expanded intratumoral alpha and beta TCRs were present tracked the tumor mutation count, which was a count of nonsynonymous mutations.

Time point reported: sample taken at primary tumor resection. These TCRs are of unknown antigen specificity. From the 5' RACE reads, TCRdb called clonotypes with MiXCR, one entry per CDR3 protein. This sample carries 15,000 to 20,000 distinct CDR3 sequences, around 6.9% of them seen once, and the ten largest clones take more than 3%. Sequenced material: lung tumor tissue, taken at surgery. These receptors were collected from a female donor with early-stage non-small cell lung cancer.

The chain joins TRBV28 to TRBJ2-7; D is undetermined. Deletions cut 2 bases from V and 6 bases from J, with 8 bases between. This CDR3 is 12 amino acids long. CDR1 and CDR2 from the germline V gene are MDHEN and SYDVKM. The CDR3 region has the DNA TGTGCCAGCAGTTTAGTCAGCTCCGAGCAGTACTTC. It codes for CASSLVSSEQYF.

This clonotype occurred many times. V and J are TRBV6-5 and TRBJ2-5; 11 bases map to TRBD1. Germline trimming cut 6 bases from V and 7 bases from J; bases unmatched to any gene: 13. The germline V gene encodes CDR1 MNHEY and CDR2 SVGAGI. The CDR3 is 16 amino acids. CDR3 sequence reads: CASRPPGDRGRRTQYF. CDR3 bases: TGTGCCAGCAGGCCACCCGGGGACAGGGGGAGAAGGACCCAGTACTTC.

At least ten counts were recorded for this clonotype. CDR3 amino acids: CASSRQGGFTTQPQHF. For the CDR3, the DNA is TGTGCCAGCAGCCGACAGGGGGGTTTCACAACCCAGCCCCAGCATTTT. This sequence joins TRBV12-3 or TRBV12-4 and TRBJ1-5, with 9 nucleotides matching TRBD1. This CDR3 is 16 amino acids long. The V segment lost 6 bases and the J segment 7 bases; nucleotides outside the gene matches: 13.

This clonotype appeared many times. The V gene is TRBV7-2, the J gene TRBJ1-4; a possible D gene is TRBD1 (6 bases). V lost 2 bases to trimming and J lost 4 bases, with 11 bases between them. The CDR3 is 15 residues long. Germline CDR1 SGHTA, CDR2 FQGNSA. The CDR3 region is CASSLTGMGNEKLFF. The DNA of the CDR3 is TGTGCCAGCAGCTTAACAGGGATGGGTAATGAAAAACTGTTTTTT. Complete variable domain (other parts from reference TRBV7-2 and TRBJ1-4): GAGVSQSPSNKVTEKGKDVELRCDPISGHTALYWYRQSLGQGLEFLIYFQGNSAPDKSGLPSDRFSAERTGGSVSTLTIQRTQQEDSAVYLCASSLTGMGNEKLFFGSGTQLSVL.

This clonotype was picked up many times. This chain links TRBV6-2 or TRBV6-3 with TRBJ2-7, with a possible D match to TRBD1 (5 bases). The CDR3 loop spans 13 amino acids. The germline CDR1 and CDR2 sequences are MNHEY and SVGEGT. Between the trimmed V and J ends, which lost 4 bases and 3 bases, there was a span of 10 bases. This CDR3 is CASSFTGYYEQYF. The DNA of the CDR3 is TGTGCCAGCAGTTTCACAGGATACTACGAGCAGTACTTC.

This clonotype was found many times. The chain uses TRBV6-6 and TRBJ2-3; TRBD2 matches at 9 bases. The germline CDR1 and CDR2 sequences are MNHNY and SVGAGI (reference sequence). This CDR3 contains 17 residues. Trimming at V came to 0 bases and at J to 4 bases, leaving 8 bases not matched to a gene. The CDR3, as DNA: TGTGCCAGCAGTTACTCGAAGGTAGCGGGAGTGCCAGATACGCAGTATTTT. It yields the protein CASSYSKVAGVPDTQYF.

This clonotype was recorded many times. This rearrangement joins TRBV18 to TRBJ1-3; TRBD1 is a possible D gene (5 bases). The CDR3 covers 15 residues. CDR1 and CDR2 from the germline V gene are KGHSH and LQKENI. V lost 0 bases and J 0 bases, leaving 6 bases between the germline ends. CDR3 sequence: CASSPPGGSGNTIYF. CDR3 nucleotide sequence: TGTGCCAGCTCACCACCGGGGGGCTCTGGAAACACCATATATTTT.

The chain joins TRBV4-2 to TRBJ2-5; possible D gene TRBD1, 6 bases. Germline-derived CDR1 and CDR2 are LGHNA and YNFKEQ. The ends were cut back, 6 bases at V and 2 bases at J, with 19 bases in the middle. The CDR3 loop spans 16 amino acids. The CDR3 spells CASSQQGTSDQETQYF. The CDR3 nucleotides are TGTGCCAGCAGTCAACAGGGAACCTCTGATCAAGAGACCCAGTACTTC.

This clonotype was observed a handful of times. The chain recombines TRBV19 with TRBJ1-1, with D possibly being TRBD1 (6 bases). The V and J ends lost 1 base and 6 bases respectively, with 6 bases between them. Germline V CDR1 and CDR2: LNHDA, SQIVND (reference sequence). There are 12 residues in the CDR3. The CDR3 is CASSIGTAEAFF. Here the CDR3 DNA reads TGTGCCAGTAGTATAGGGACAGCTGAAGCTTTCTTT. Full variable domain (missing parts from reference TRBV19 and TRBJ1-1): DGGITQSPKYLFRKEGQNVTLSCEQNLNHDAMYWYRQDPGQGLRLIYYSQIVNDFQKGDIAEGYSVSREKKESFPLTVTSAQKNPTAFYLCASSIGTAEAFFGQGTRLTVV.

Concerning this clonotype itself: This sequence may be a read error, since a much larger clone differs from it by one base. The chain carries TRBV18 and TRBJ2-7, with no clear D. From germline, CDR1 is KGHSH and CDR2 LQKENI. The CDR3 covers 11 residues. The CDR3 sequence: CASSPRDELYF. As DNA, the CDR3 is TGTGCCAGCTCACCACGAGACGAGCTGTACTTC. The full variable domain, rest sourced from reference TRBV18 and TRBJ2-7, is NAGVMQNPRHLVRRRGQEARLRCSPMKGHSHVYWYRQLPEEGLKFMVYLQKENIIDESGMPKERFSAEFPKEGPSILRIQQVVRGDSAAYFCASSPRDELYFGPGTRLTVT.

In its sample, this clonotype was seen many times. The chain joins TRBV7-9 to TRBJ1-4; 8 bases are a match to TRBD1. Germline lookup yields CDR1 SEHNR and CDR2 FQNEAQ (reference sequence). The V and J ends lost 5 bases and 7 bases, in that order; junction bases with no gene match: 12. This CDR3 is 16 amino acids long. CDR3 loop: CASSDEGQGGGEKLFF. For the CDR3, the DNA is TGTGCCAGCAGCGACGAAGGACAGGGCGGAGGTGAAAAACTGTTTTTT.

At least ten counts were recorded for this clonotype. This chain links TRBV5-1 with TRBJ2-1; D call uncertain. Between the trimmed V and J ends, which lost 5 bases and 8 bases, there was a span of 11 bases. The length of the CDR3 is 12 residues. CDR1 and CDR2 from the germline V gene are SGHRS and YFSETQ. CDR3 in amino acids: CASSVPADEQFF. The DNA of the CDR3 is TGCGCCAGCAGTGTCCCGGCAGATGAGCAGTTCTTC.

This clonotype came up many times. The rearrangement uses TRBV18 and TRBJ1-1; D may be TRBD1 (5 bases). Trimming removed 6 bases at V and 1 base at J, with 18 bases between. The germline V gene has CDR1 KGHSH and CDR2 LQKENI. There are 16 residues in the CDR3. The CDR3 protein is CASSLAIGTANTEAFF. The DNA for the CDR3 is TGTGCCAGCTCTCTTGCTATTGGGACGGCGAACACTGAAGCTTTCTTT.

At least ten counts were recorded for this clonotype. V gene TRBV2 combines with J gene TRBJ1-3; tentatively, D is TRBD1 (5 bases). In germline, CDR1 is SNHLY, CDR2 FYNNEI. V was trimmed by 4 bases and J by 4 bases, leaving 8 bases between them. The length of the CDR3 is 13 residues. This chain's CDR3 is CASSVGQGNTIYF. The CDR3 coding sequence is TGTGCCAGCAGTGTGGGGCAAGGAAACACCATATATTTT.

This clonotype has ten or more counts. V and J are TRBV28 and TRBJ2-2; 10 bases fit TRBD1. Per germline, CDR1 MDHEN and CDR2 SYDVKM. CDR3 length: 15 amino acids. Losses at the gene ends were 5 bases for V and 4 bases for J; bases not matched to a gene: 4. The DNA for the CDR3 is TGTGCCAGCAGTGTTGGACAGGGGGGCACCGGGGAGCTGTTTTTT. Amino acid sequence: CASSVGQGGTGELFF.